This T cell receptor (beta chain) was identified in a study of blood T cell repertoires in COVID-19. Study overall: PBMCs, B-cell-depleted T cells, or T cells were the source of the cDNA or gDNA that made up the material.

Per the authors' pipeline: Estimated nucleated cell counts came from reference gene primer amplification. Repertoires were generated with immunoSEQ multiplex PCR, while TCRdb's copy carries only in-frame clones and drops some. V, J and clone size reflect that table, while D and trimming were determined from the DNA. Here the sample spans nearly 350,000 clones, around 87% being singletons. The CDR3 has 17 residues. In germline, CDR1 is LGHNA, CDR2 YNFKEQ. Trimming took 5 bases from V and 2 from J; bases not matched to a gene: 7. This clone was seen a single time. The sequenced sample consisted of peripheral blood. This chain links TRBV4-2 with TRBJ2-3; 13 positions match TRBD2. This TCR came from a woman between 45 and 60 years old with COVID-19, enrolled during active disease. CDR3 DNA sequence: TGTGCCAGCAGCATTTCGACTAGCGGGAGGTCCACAGATACGCAGTATTTT. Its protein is CASSISTSGRSTDTQYF.